This T cell receptor (beta chain) was sequenced in a study of blood T cell repertoires in COVID-19 (TCRdb year 2020). Background for the entire study: Samples covering the acute and convalescent phases of COVID-19 were provided by collaborators in the United States, Italy and Spain. Deeply sampled blood TCRbeta repertoires from subjects exposed to, actively infected with, or recovered from COVID-19 were included in the dataset. The prospective study material was composed of cDNA or gDNA derived from T cells, B-cell-depleted T cells, or PBMCs. The repertoires were released in a freely available public database intended as a resource for research on the immune response to SARS-CoV-2. The samples were drawn from two sources: the first 160 participants of the ongoing ImmuneRACE study, and 1,000 to 1,500 subjects contributed by 6 global collaborators. Where HLA class I and class II types were available, the types were taken from metadata supplied by the sample provider, not from assay-based typing. A de-identified subject ID, COVID-19 status, age in years and sex were almost always included in the sample metadata.

The collaborating institutions used their own protocols to collect whole blood in K2EDTA tubes. For TCRbeta analysis, collaborators shipped samples in one of three forms: frozen whole blood, isolated PBMCs, or DNA extracted from either of those sample types. Overall study results and their limits: The quantity of clinical and demographic metadata differed by source and by participant and was supplied without curation.

TCRbeta CDR3 regions were amplified from genomic DNA by means of the immunoSEQ Assay, a bias-controlled multiplex PCR. The original methods were these. Within the assay, amplification of reference gene primers was used to estimate how many nucleated cells each sample contained. Sequence reads were collapsed and filtered to measure the absolute abundance of every unique TCRbeta CDR3 rearrangement. For each sample, productive Simpson clonality was calculated as the square root of Simpson's diversity index over productive rearrangements. TCRdb took over this immuneACCESS table, retaining in-frame rearrangements with V and J assigned. Such tables are incomplete; in checked studies, under half of the missing clones stem from an unresolved V gene, and the remainder is unexplained. V and J calls and clone size are given by that table; D and trimming were obtained from the DNA. The sample profile shows some 91,000 clones; roughly 80% of them were found once. Around 10% of the sample rests with the top ten.

Of note for this clone: Its specific antigen is unknown. No base quality information exists; no much larger clone differs at one position.

CDR1 and CDR2, per the germline V gene (reference sequence), are LNHNV and YYDKDF. From the cysteine up to the phenylalanine, the CDR3 has a length of 16 residues. Only the CDR3 DNA is retained, 48 bases long and in frame from the first base. After removal of 1 base from V and 2 bases from J, the junction retains 5 bases not matched to a gene. Recombination connected TRBV15 to TRBJ1-2; 9 of the junction bases match TRBD1. The sequence derives from a human donor in a cohort sampled during active COVID-19. The source material was peripheral blood. The nucleotide sequence reads TGTGCCACCAGCAGAGGGGGAGGACAGGGGAACTATGGCTACACCTTC. The translation is CATSRGGGQGNYGYTF.